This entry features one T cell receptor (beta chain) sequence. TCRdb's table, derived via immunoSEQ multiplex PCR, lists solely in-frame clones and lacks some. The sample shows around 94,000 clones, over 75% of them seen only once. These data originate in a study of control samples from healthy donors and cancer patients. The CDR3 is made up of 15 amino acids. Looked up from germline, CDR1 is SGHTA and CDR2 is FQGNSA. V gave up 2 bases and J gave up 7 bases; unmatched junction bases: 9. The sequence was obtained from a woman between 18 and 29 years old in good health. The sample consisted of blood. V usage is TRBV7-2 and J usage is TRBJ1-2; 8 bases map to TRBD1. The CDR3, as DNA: TGTGCCAGCAGCTTAATGACAGGGGAAATGGGTGGCTACACCTTC. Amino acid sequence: CASSLMTGEMGGYTF.